One sample yielded the 23 T cell receptor beta chains listed below, sequenced in a study of blood T cells in healthy people across ages. Alongside a J-beta primer mix, a sample-barcoded 5' primer served in a second PCR lasting about 6 to 12 cycles. TCRdb reprocessed the 5' RACE reads via MiXCR and lists one record per CDR3 protein. The sample has 1.5 million to 2 million distinct CDR3 sequences, about 50% seen once. The source material was blood. These TCRs come from a woman aged 40 to 50 in good health.

V and J are TRBV4-1 and TRBJ1-1; D possibly corresponds to TRBD1 (5 bases). The V and J ends lost 0 bases and 4 bases respectively, with 18 bases between them. Germline values: CDR1 MGHRA, CDR2 YSYEKL. CDR3 size: 17 residues. This CDR3 reads CASSQDNLQVFSTEAFF. CDR3 bases: TGCGCCAGCAGCCAAGATAACCTACAGGTTTTTAGCACTGAAGCTTTCTTT.

The chain joins TRBV7-2 to TRBJ2-5; TRBD2 is a possible D gene (6 bases). Trimming left V 5 bases short and J 5 bases short, with 12 bases between. Germline V CDR1 and CDR2: SGHTA, FQGNSA. The CDR3 has 13 amino acids. The DNA of the CDR3 is TGTGCCAGCAGCCGAAACCGGGGGGAGACCCAGTACTTC. It codes for CASSRNRGETQYF.

The chain couples TRBV11-2 to TRBJ1-2, with 11 positions matching TRBD1. Trimming took 5 bases from V and 0 from J; bases not matched to a gene: 5. Germline CDR1 reads SGHAT; CDR2 reads FQNNGV. The CDR3 is 16 amino acids. The CDR3 nucleotides are TGTGCCAGCAGCACAGGGACAGGGGGTCCTAACTATGGCTACACCTTC. Amino acid sequence: CASSTGTGGPNYGYTF.

Written as DNA, the CDR3 is TGCGGTGTTGCCCGGGACGGCACCTACGAGCAGTACTTC. As protein: CGVARDGTYEQYF. The J gene is TRBJ2-5, the V gene TRBV20-1; D might be TRBD1 or TRBD2, each matching 5 bases. The last part of the DNA fits TRBJ2-7 better; the J call may be wrong. Looked up from germline, CDR1 is DFQATT and CDR2 is SNEGSKA (reference sequence). The length of the CDR3 is 13 residues.

About this clonotype: One end of the junction fails to match germline, which may point to a read error. The gene calls are TRBV4-2 and TRBJ1-5; D may be TRBD1 (5 bases). The CDR3 totals 15 residues. Germline V gene data show CDR1 as LGHNA and CDR2 as YNFKEQ. This CDR3 is CASSQDRVFNKPQHF. CDR3 bases: TGTGCCAGCAGCCAAGACAGGGTCTTCAATAAGCCCCAGCATTTT.

This chain links TRBV14 with TRBJ1-6; D possibly corresponds to TRBD1 (5 bases). This CDR3 has 16 residues. Trimming cost V 1 base and J 7 bases, with 14 bases left between them. Germline V CDR1 and CDR2: SGHDN, FVKESK. As DNA, the CDR3 is TGTGCCAGCAGCCAAGCGTTCGACAGTCGAAATTCACCCCTCCACTTT. It codes for CASSQAFDSRNSPLHF.

J is TRBJ1-1 and V is TRBV24-1; no clear D. Germline CDR1 reads KGHDR; CDR2 reads SFDVKD. The CDR3 consists of 14 residues. V shed 8 bases and J shed 7 bases, with 19 bases lying between them. The DNA for the CDR3 is TGTGCCACCAAACCTACCCGAGGGTCAGGTGAAGCTTTCTTT. Translated: CATKPTRGSGEAFF.

The sample holds one count of this clonotype. The CDR3 coding sequence is TGCAGTGCTAGAGGCCATTCTATTGGGGGAAATCAGCCCCAGCATTTT. Translating gives CSARGHSIGGNQPQHF. J is TRBJ1-5 and V is TRBV20-1, with D possibly matching TRBD1 (5 bases). CDR3 length equals 16 residues. Germline assignment: CDR1 DFQATT and CDR2 SNEGSKA (reference sequence). Trimming left V 1 base short and J 4 bases short, with 17 bases between.

There are a few counts of this clonotype. The rearrangement links TRBV6-6 to TRBJ1-2; D is unclear. V lost 7 bases and J lost 0, with 12 bases in between. Germline assignment: CDR1 MNHNY and CDR2 SVGAGI (reference sequence). The length of the CDR3 is 14 residues. CDR3 sequence (DNA): TGTGCCAGCAAAACAGTCTCTTCTAACTATGGCTACACCTTC. Translation gives CASKTVSSNYGYTF.

In this sample, this clonotype turned up once. The rearrangement uses TRBV6-5 and TRBJ1-2, with D perhaps TRBD1 (6 bases). V was clipped by 7 bases and J by 0 bases, with 24 bases between them. From germline, CDR1 is MNHEY and CDR2 SVGAGI. CDR3 length: 18 residues. CDR3 protein: CASTYWGPRAQTNYGYTF. The CDR3 DNA reads TGTGCCAGCACCTACTGGGGGCCCCGAGCCCAGACTAACTATGGCTACACCTTC.

This chain joins TRBV7-2 and TRBJ1-1; 7 positions agree with TRBD1. The CDR3 length is 13 residues. V shed 0 bases, J shed 10 bases, and the junction held 5 bases outside the gene matches. Germline V lookup: CDR1 SGHTA, CDR2 FQGNSA. Here the CDR3 DNA reads TGTGCCAGCAGCTTAGCTATGGGACAGAGAGCTTTCTTT. Translation: CASSLAMGQRAFF.

The chain joins TRBV4-3 to TRBJ2-7; the match to TRBD1 covers 9 bases. With 0 bases clipped from V and 4 bases from J, the junction kept 10 bases outside the gene matches. CDR1 and CDR2 from the germline V gene are LGHNA and YSLEER. This CDR3 has 17 residues. CDR3 coding DNA: TGCGCCAGCAGCCAAGATGCTCCGGGACAGGGAAAATACGAGCAGTACTTC. Translation gives CASSQDAPGQGKYEQYF.

The CDR3 is CASSQGLDPYNEQFF. Written as DNA, the CDR3 is TGTGCCAGCAGCCAAGGACTAGACCCCTACAATGAGCAGTTCTTC. The chain has TRBV3-1 and TRBJ2-1; tentatively, D is TRBD2 (6 bases). Looked up from germline, CDR1 is LGHDT and CDR2 is YNNKEL (reference sequence). Trimming pared 1 base from V and 2 bases from J, leaving 9 bases between. The CDR3 sequence is 15 residues long.

The V and J genes are TRBV5-5 and TRBJ2-1; D remains unclear. V was cut by 1 base and J by 0 bases, with 11 bases left in between. Germline V gene lookup returns CDR1 SGHKS and CDR2 YYEKEE (reference sequence). The CDR3 has 16 residues. CDR3 amino acids: CASSLSPASSYNEQFF. Here the CDR3 DNA reads TGTGCCAGCAGCTTGAGTCCGGCAAGCTCCTACAATGAGCAGTTCTTC.

The CDR3 protein is CASSLIPKGREDTETQYF. The CDR3 DNA reads TGTGCCAGCAGCTTAATCCCGAAGGGCAGGGAAGATACGGAGACCCAGTACTTC. V usage is TRBV11-2 and J usage is TRBJ2-5; TRBD1 might be the D (5 bases). The germline V and J ends were trimmed by 2 bases and 5 bases, with 24 bases remaining between them. CDR1 SGHAT and CDR2 FQNNGV come from the germline V gene. This CDR3 has 18 residues.

The V and J genes are TRBV20-1 and TRBJ1-5; TRBD1 is a possible D gene (5 bases). The CDR3 is made up of 13 amino acids. The V end was cut by 3 bases, the J end by 4 bases, with 10 bases between. Per germline, CDR1 DFQATT and CDR2 SNEGSKA (reference sequence). CDR3 nucleotide sequence: TGCAGTGCTAGTTGGGGCCCGAATCAGCCCCAGCATTTT. This sequence encodes CSASWGPNQPQHF.

The J gene is TRBJ2-5, the V gene TRBV4-1; unclear D gene. The J call may be mistaken, given a closer DNA end match to TRBJ2-7. Looked up from germline, CDR1 is MGHRA and CDR2 is YSYEKL. This CDR3 has 15 residues. CDR3 in amino acids: CASSQETSYTSEQYF. The DNA of the CDR3 is TGCGCCAGCAGCCAAGAGACATCCTATACATCCGAGCAGTACTTC.

This clonotype was found a few times. The J gene is TRBJ1-6, the V gene TRBV12-3 or TRBV12-4; no reliable D call. The CDR3 contains 13 residues. Deletions cut 7 bases from V and 5 bases from J, with 9 bases between. CDR3 nucleotide sequence: TGTGCCAGCAATAGGGATAATAATTCACCCCTCCACTTT. Its translation is CASNRDNNSPLHF.

This clonotype has a handful of counts. V is TRBV20-1 and J is TRBJ2-1; D unclear. The CDR3 has 14 residues. Per the germline V gene, CDR1 is DFQATT and CDR2 is SNEGSKA (reference sequence). V was cut by 6 bases and J by 0 bases, with 12 bases left in between. The CDR3 DNA reads as TGCAGTGCGGTACCAGATAGCTCCTACAATGAGCAGTTCTTC. The encoded protein is CSAVPDSSYNEQFF.

This clonotype has only a few counts. The chain links TRBV20-1 to TRBJ2-3; 11 bases are a match to TRBD2. V lost 4 bases to trimming and J lost 6 bases; unmatched junction nucleotides: 6. Germline V CDR1 and CDR2: DFQATT, SNEGSKA (reference sequence). There are 14 residues in the CDR3. The chain's CDR3 is CSAIAGGPYDTQYF. The DNA of the CDR3 is TGCAGTGCTATAGCGGGGGGGCCTTACGATACGCAGTATTTT.

This clonotype was seen more than once but under ten times. The rearrangement joins TRBV6-1 to TRBJ2-3; 11 bases fit TRBD1. V dropped 7 bases and J dropped 5; count of bases not matched to a gene: 8. The CDR3 is made up of 15 amino acids. The V gene's germline CDR1 is MNHNS and CDR2 SASEGT. This chain's CDR3 is CASTLDRGRGDTQYF. CDR3 sequence (DNA): TGTGCCAGCACTCTGGACAGGGGGCGGGGAGATACGCAGTATTTT.

The V call is TRBV7-2, the J call TRBJ2-1, with 13 positions matching TRBD2. CDR3 length: 16 residues. From germline, CDR1 is SGHTA and CDR2 FQGNSA. V shed 5 bases and J 8 bases; nucleotides not matched to a gene: 9. The chain's CDR3 is CASSKGLLAGGHEQFF. The CDR3, as DNA: TGTGCCAGCAGCAAAGGATTACTAGCGGGGGGGCATGAGCAGTTCTTC.

The CDR3: CASSSFLTDTQYF. Here the CDR3 DNA reads TGTGCCAGCAGTTCTTTCCTCACAGATACGCAGTATTTT. The chain joins TRBV27 to TRBJ2-3; no firm D call. Trimming cost V 4 bases and J 2 bases, with 7 bases left between them. Germline CDR1 and CDR2: MNHEY and SMNVEV (reference sequence). There are 13 residues in the CDR3.